The present TCR beta chain was sequenced within a study of cytomegalovirus exposure and HLA in healthy donors. Germline V CDR1 and CDR2: MNHEY, SMNVEV (reference sequence). Trimming cost V 4 bases and J 3 bases, with 19 bases left between them. The CDR3 is 16 residues long. Profiled with immunoSEQ multiplex PCR; TCRdb holds only in-frame clones, not every one. This table holds 200,000 or so clones, roughly 84% found once. The rearrangement links TRBV27 to TRBJ2-7; maybe TRBD2 (6 bases). Sequenced: PBMCs. This TCR was sampled from a woman aged 18 to 35 in good health and CMV-seropositive. CDR3 amino acids: CASSSRGTYSNYEQYF. CDR3 nucleotide sequence: TGTGCCAGCAGTTCCAGAGGGACTTACTCCAACTACGAGCAGTACTTC.